This is a list of T cell receptor beta chains from one sample in a study of TIL therapy for anti-PD-1-resistant metastatic lung cancer. Generated by immunoSEQ multiplex PCR, the TCRdb table keeps only in-frame clones and is missing some. The sample lists 50,000 to 65,000 clones; approximately 78% were seen once. Sequencing was performed on blood, taken at baseline. All receptors derive from a person aged 25-79 years with non-small cell lung cancer. Each CDR3 is given with its conserved first and last residue.

>TRBJ1-6|TRBV15|13
CATSRVGDSPLHF
>TRBJ2-1|TRBV7-2|14
CASSYLLREDEQFF
>TRBJ2-7|TRBV30|13
CAWRILGSYEQYF
>TRBJ1-2|TRBV20-1|11
CSANPGLGYTF
>TRBJ2-5|TRBV20-1|19
CSASSFTSRVLTSQETQYF
>TRBJ2-7|TRBV6-6|11
CASSSGRAQDF
>TRBJ2-7|TRBV7-3|14
CASSLLGGGYEQYF
>TRBJ2-5|TRBV7-2|15
CASSLKVGPQETQYF
>TRBJ2-1|TRBV19|15
CASSVSGSSYNEQFF
>TRBJ1-5|TRBV5-8|10
CASDGYPQHF
>TRBJ1-4|TRBV11-2|17
CASSLAPHRGPNEKLFF
>TRBJ2-2|TRBV7-2|13
CASSPNRIGELFF
>TRBJ1-5|TRBV6-2/TRBV6-3|16
CASSYLPGASNQPQHF
>TRBJ2-3|TRBV5-4|16
CASSLKVMGGADTQYF
>TRBJ1-2|TRBV27|16
CASSPSLPGQGYGYTF
>TRBJ1-2|TRBV9|15
CASSVDVGQEYGYTF
>TRBJ2-4|TRBV7-9|13
CASRRDGRNIQYF
>TRBJ1-4|TRBV21-1|12
CASSKGDGKLFF
>TRBJ1-5|TRBV28|14
CASSLGVVNQPQHF
>TRBJ1-1|TRBV6-2/TRBV6-3|15
CASSPTQGLPFEAFF
>TRBJ2-5|TRBV28|16
CASSLGVTGGGETQYF
>TRBJ2-6|TRBV3-1/TRBV3-2|17
CASSQVTGRSGANVLTF
>TRBJ1-5|TRBV4-1|13
CASSQGSYQPQHF
>TRBJ1-5|TRBV2|16
CASRETGTISNQPQHF
>TRBJ2-1|TRBV11-3|11
CASSWGTEQFF
>TRBJ2-5|TRBV28|15
CASSYRGRGQETQYF
>TRBJ2-5|TRBV7-9|17
CASSLGQGAIGVETQYF
>TRBJ1-6|TRBV7-3|14
CASSLMGGNSPLHF
>TRBJ2-2|TRBV30|14
CAWSHRQGRGELFF
>TRBJ2-3|TRBV18|15
CASSPPSRSTDTQYF
>TRBJ1-1|TRBV3-1/TRBV3-2|13
CASSRGPSTEAFF
>TRBJ1-1|TRBV7-2|13
CASSVTWNTEAFF
>TRBJ2-2|TRBV7-2|13
CASSLSSTGELFF
>TRBJ2-5|TRBV3-1/TRBV3-2|14
CASSQISGSETQYF
>TRBJ2-7|TRBV3-1/TRBV3-2|13
CASSRDGSYEQYF
>TRBJ1-1|TRBV5-4|12
CASSTANTEAFF
>TRBJ1-3|TRBV2|15
CASSPRGTSGNTIYF
>TRBJ1-1|TRBV28|13
CASSPGQSTEAFF
>TRBJ2-7|TRBV6-5|11
CASSFGQGADF
>TRBJ2-1|TRBV28|15
CASSIWDFSYNEQFF
>TRBJ2-2|TRBV7-2|14
CASRGGAGTGELFF
>TRBJ1-1|TRBV28|15
CASSTPAWGNTEAFF